The entry below describes one T cell receptor (beta chain). This record belongs to a study of control samples from healthy donors and cancer patients. Sequencing used immunoSEQ multiplex PCR; TCRdb keeps in-frame clones, though not all of them. The table includes 70,000 to 100,000 clones, about nine tenths detected once. Trimming shortened V by 1 base and J by 1 base, and 6 bases separated the two germline ends. The CDR3 spans 14 residues. Germline-derived CDR1 and CDR2 are SEHNR and FQNEAQ (reference sequence). The sequenced sample consisted of blood. This receptor was obtained from a man between 45 and 60 years old in good health. The V and J genes are TRBV7-9 and TRBJ2-3; D is perhaps TRBD1 (6 bases). As DNA, the CDR3 is TGTGCCAGCAGCTTAGGACAGGGCACAGATACGCAGTATTTT. It is translated as CASSLGQGTDTQYF.